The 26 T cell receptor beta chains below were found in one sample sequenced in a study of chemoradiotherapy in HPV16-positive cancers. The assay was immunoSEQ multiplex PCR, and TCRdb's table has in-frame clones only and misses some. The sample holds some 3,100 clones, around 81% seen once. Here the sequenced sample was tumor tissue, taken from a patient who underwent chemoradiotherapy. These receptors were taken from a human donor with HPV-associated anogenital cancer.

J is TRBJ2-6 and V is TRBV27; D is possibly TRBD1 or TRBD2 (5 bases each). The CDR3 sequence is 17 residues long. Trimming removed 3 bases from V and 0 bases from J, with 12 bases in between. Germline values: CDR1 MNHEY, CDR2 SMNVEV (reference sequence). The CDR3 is CASSFTGAYSGANVLTF. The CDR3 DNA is TGTGCCAGCAGTTTCACCGGGGCTTACTCTGGGGCCAACGTCCTGACTTTC.

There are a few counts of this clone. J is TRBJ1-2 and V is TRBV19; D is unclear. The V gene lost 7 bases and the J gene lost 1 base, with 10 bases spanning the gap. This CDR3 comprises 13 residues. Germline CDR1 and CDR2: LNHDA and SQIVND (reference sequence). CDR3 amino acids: CASNHGINYGYTF. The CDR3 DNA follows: TGTGCCAGTAATCACGGTATTAACTATGGCTACACCTTC.

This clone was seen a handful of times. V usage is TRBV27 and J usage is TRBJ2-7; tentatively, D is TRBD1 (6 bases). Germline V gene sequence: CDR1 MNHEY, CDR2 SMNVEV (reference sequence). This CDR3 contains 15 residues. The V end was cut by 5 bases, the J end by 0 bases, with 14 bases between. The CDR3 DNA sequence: TGTGCCAGCAGTGTCCTCGGGACATCCTCCTACGAGCAGTACTTC. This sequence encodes CASSVLGTSSYEQYF.

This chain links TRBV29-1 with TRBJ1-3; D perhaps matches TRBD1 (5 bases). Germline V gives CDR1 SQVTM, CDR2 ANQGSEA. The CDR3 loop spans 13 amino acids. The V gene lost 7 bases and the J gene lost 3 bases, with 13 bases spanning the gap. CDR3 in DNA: TGCAGCGGAGAAGTGGGGGTTGGAAACACCATATATTTT. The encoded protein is CSGEVGVGNTIYF. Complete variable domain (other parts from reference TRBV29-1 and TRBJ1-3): SAVISQKPSRDICQRGTSLTIQCQVDSQVTMMFWYRQQPGQSLTLIATANQGSEATYESGFVIDKFPISRPNLTFSTLTVSNMSPEDSSIYLCSGEVGVGNTIYFGEGSWLTVV.

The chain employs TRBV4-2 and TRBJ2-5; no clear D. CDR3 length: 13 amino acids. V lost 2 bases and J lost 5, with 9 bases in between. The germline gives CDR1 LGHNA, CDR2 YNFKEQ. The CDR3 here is CASSQSLGETQYF. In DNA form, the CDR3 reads TGTGCCAGCAGCCAATCCCTTGGGGAGACCCAGTACTTC.

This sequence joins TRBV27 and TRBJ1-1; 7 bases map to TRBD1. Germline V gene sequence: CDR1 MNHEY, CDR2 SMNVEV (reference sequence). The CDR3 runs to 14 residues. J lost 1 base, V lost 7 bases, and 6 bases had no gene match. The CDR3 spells CASTPTGANTEAFF. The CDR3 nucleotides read TGTGCCAGCACCCCTACAGGGGCGAACACTGAAGCTTTCTTT.

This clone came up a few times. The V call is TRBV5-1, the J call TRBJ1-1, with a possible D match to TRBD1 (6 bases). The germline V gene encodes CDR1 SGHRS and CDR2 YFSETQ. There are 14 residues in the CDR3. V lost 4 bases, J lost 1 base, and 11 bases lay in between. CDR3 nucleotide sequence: TGCGCCAGCAGCCAAGGACAGCCGAACACTGAAGCTTTCTTT. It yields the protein CASSQGQPNTEAFF.

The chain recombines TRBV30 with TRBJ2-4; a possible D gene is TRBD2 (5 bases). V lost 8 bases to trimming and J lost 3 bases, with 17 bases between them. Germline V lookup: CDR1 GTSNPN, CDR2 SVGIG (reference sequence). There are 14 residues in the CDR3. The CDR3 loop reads CASGRDGGKNIQYF. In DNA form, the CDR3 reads TGTGCCAGTGGAAGGGATGGAGGCAAAAACATTCAGTACTTC.

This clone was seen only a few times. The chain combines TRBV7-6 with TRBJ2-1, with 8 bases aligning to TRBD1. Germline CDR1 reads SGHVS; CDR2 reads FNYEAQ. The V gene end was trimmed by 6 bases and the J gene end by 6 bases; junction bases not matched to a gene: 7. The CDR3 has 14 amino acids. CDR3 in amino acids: CASRADRVGNEQFF. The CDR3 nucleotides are TGTGCCAGCAGGGCGGACAGGGTGGGCAATGAGCAGTTCTTC.

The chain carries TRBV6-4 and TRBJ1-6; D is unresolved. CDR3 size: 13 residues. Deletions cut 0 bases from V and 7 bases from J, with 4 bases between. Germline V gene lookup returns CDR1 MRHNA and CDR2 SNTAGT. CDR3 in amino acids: CASSDSGNSPLHF. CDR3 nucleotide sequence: TGTGCCAGCAGTGACTCAGGGAATTCACCCCTCCACTTT.

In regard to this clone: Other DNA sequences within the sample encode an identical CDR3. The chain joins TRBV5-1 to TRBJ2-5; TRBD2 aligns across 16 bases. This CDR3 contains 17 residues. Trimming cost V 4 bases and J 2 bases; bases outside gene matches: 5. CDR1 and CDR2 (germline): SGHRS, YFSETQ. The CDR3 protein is CASSGKGLAGGQETQYF. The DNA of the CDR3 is TGCGCCAGCAGCGGGAAGGGACTAGCGGGAGGGCAAGAGACCCAGTACTTC.

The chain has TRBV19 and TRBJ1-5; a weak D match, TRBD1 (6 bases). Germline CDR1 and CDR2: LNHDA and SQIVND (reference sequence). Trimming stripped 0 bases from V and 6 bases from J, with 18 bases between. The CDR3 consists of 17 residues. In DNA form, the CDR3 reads TGTGCCAGTAGTATAGATCCCCGAGGGGGTCGAAGTCAGCCCCAGCATTTT. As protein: CASSIDPRGGRSQPQHF.

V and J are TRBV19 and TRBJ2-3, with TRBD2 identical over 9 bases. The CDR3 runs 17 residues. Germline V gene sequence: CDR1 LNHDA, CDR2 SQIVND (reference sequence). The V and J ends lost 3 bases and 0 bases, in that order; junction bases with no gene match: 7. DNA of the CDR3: TGTGCCAGTAGTATGGGTATAGCGGGGGAGAGCACAGATACGCAGTATTTT. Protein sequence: CASSMGIAGESTDTQYF.

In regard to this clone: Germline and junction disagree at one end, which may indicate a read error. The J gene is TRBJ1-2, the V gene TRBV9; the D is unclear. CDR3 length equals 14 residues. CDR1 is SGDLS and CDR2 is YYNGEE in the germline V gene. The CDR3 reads CASSVGASTYVYTF. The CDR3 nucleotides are TGTGCCAGCAGCGTAGGGGCTTCCACATATGTCTACACCTTC.

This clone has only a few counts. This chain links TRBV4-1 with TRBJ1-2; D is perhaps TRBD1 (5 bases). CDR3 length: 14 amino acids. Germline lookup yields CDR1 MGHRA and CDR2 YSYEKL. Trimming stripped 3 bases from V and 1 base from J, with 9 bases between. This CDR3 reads CASSHPRDNYGYTF. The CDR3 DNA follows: TGCGCCAGCAGCCACCCCAGGGATAACTATGGCTACACCTTC.

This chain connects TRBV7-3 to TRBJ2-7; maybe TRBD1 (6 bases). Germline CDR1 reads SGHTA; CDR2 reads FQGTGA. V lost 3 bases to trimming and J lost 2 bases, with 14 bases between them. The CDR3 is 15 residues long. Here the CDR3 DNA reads TGTGCCAGCAGCTTGGGGGCTAGTGCTGCCTACGAGCAGTACTTC. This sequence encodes CASSLGASAAYEQYF. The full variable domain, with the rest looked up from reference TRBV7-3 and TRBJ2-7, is GAGVSQTPSNKVTEKGKYVELRCDPISGHTALYWYRQSLGQGPEFLIYFQGTGAADDSGLPNDRFFAVRPEGSVSTLKIQRTERGDSAVYLCASSLGASAAYEQYFGPGTRLTVT.

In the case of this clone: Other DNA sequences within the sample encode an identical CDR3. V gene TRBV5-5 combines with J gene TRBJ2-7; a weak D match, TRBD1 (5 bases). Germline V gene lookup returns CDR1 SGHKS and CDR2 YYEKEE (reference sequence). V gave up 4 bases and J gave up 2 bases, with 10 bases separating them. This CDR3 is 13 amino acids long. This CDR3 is CASSLQGPYEQYF. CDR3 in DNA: TGTGCCAGCAGCCTTCAGGGCCCCTACGAGCAGTACTTC.

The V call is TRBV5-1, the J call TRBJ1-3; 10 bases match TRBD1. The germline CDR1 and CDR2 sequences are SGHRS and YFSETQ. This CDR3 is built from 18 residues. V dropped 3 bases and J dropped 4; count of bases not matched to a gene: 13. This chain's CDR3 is CASSSRPEGQGTGNTIYF. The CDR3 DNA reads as TGCGCCAGCAGCTCCCGCCCTGAGGGACAGGGGACGGGAAACACCATATATTTT.

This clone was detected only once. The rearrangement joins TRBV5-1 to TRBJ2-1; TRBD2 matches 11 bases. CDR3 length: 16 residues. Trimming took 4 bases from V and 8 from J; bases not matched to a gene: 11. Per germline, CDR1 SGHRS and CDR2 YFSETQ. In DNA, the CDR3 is TGCGCCAGCAGCACCGGGACTAGCGGTTTATGGGATGAGCAGTTCTTC. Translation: CASSTGTSGLWDEQFF.

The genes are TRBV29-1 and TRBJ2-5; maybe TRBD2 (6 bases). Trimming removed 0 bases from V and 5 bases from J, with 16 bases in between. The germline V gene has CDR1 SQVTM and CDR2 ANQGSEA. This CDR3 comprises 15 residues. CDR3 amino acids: CSVEDPGTRGETQYF. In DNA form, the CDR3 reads TGCAGCGTTGAAGATCCAGGGACTCGGGGGGAGACCCAGTACTTC. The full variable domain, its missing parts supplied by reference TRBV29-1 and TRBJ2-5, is SAVISQKPSRDICQRGTSLTIQCQVDSQVTMMFWYRQQPGQSLTLIATANQGSEATYESGFVIDKFPISRPNLTFSTLTVSNMSPEDSSIYLCSVEDPGTRGETQYFGPGTRLLVL.

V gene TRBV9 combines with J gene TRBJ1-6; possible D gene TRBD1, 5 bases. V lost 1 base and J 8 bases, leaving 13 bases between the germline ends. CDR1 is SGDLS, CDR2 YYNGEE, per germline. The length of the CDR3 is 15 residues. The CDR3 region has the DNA TGTGCCAGCAGCGTAACGGCAGGGCGGGATTCACCCCTCCACTTT. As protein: CASSVTAGRDSPLHF.

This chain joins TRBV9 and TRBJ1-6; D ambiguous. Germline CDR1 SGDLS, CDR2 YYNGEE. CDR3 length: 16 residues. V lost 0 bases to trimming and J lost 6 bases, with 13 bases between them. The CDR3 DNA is TGTGCCAGCAGCGTAGAGTTTGCAGGCCCTAATTCACCCCTCCACTTT. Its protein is CASSVEFAGPNSPLHF.

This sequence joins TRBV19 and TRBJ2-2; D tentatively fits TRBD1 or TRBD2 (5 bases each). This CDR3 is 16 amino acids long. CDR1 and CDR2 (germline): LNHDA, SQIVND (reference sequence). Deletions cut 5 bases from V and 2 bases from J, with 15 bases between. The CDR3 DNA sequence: TGTGCCAGTAGTCTAACGGGACGAGTCAACACCGGGGAGCTGTTTTTT. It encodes CASSLTGRVNTGELFF.

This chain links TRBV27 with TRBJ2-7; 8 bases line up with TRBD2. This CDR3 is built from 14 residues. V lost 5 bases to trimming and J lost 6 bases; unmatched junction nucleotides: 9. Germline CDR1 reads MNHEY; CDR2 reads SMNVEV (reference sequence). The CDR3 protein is CASSRVLREGEQYF. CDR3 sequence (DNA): TGTGCCAGCAGTCGCGTCCTCCGGGAGGGCGAGCAGTACTTC.

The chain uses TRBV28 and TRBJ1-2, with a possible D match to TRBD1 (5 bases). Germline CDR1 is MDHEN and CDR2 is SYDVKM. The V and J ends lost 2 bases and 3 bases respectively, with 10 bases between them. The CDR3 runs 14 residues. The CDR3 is CASSLVQEDYGYTF. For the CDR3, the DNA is TGTGCCAGCAGTTTAGTACAGGAGGACTATGGCTACACCTTC.

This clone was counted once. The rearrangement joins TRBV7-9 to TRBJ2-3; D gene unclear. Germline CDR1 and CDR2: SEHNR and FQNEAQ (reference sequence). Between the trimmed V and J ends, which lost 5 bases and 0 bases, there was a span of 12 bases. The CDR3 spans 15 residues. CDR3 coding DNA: TGTGCCAGCAGCCCAAGTCACTTTAGCACAGATACGCAGTATTTT. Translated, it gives CASSPSHFSTDTQYF.